Listed below are T cell receptor beta chains from one sample, sequenced in a study of breast tumors, draining lymph nodes, adjacent tissues. Using its own MiXCR run on the multiplex PCR reads, TCRdb lists one record per CDR3 protein. The sample holds 45,000 to 65,000 distinct CDR3 sequences, about 40% seen once. The sample consisted of breast tumor tissue. The source of these receptors is a female donor with breast cancer. Some clones in this sample may be carry-over from other donors' samples. CDR3s include the opening cysteine and the closing phenylalanine or tryptophan. Each record gives: CDR3 protein, D gene, CDR3 length, J gene, V gene. A D gene is named only where the DNA matches it firmly.

CDR3: CASSFYLGPGGGPQETQYF; D: TRBD2; length: 19; J: TRBJ2-5; V: TRBV11-2
CDR3: CSAQTGVNSPLHF; D: TRBD1; length: 13; J: TRBJ1-6; V: TRBV29-1
CDR3: CAVGLAATDTGNTIYF; D: NA; length: 16; J: TRBJ1-3; V: TRBV10-2
CDR3: CASRYGEGYTF; D: NA; length: 11; J: TRBJ1-2; V: TRBV12-3/TRBV12-4
CDR3: CRARDRVEPSEQYF; D: NA; length: 14; J: TRBJ2-7; V: TRBV20-1
CDR3: CSVGGGTKISYNEQFF; D: TRBD2; length: 16; J: TRBJ2-1; V: TRBV29-1
CDR3: CSASFTSGEQYF; D: NA; length: 12; J: TRBJ2-7; V: TRBV20-1
CDR3: CASSLSVSVAKNIQYF; D: NA; length: 16; J: TRBJ2-4; V: TRBV7-2
CDR3: CASSPKVPPDNEQFF; D: NA; length: 15; J: TRBJ2-1; V: TRBV18
CDR3: CASSWPGTSADTQYF; D: TRBD2; length: 15; J: TRBJ2-3; V: TRBV7-2
CDR3: CASSGTESSYNEQFF; D: NA; length: 15; J: TRBJ2-1; V: TRBV9
CDR3: CASSEGGGGYEQYF; D: TRBD1; length: 14; J: TRBJ2-7; V: TRBV6-1
CDR3: CASSLAYRLETTNEKLFF; D: NA; length: 18; J: TRBJ1-4; V: TRBV7-8
CDR3: CASRTTGRSNQPQHF; D: NA; length: 15; J: TRBJ1-5; V: TRBV12-1
CDR3: CASSKASGPGMRRAVLRAGHQHF; D: NA; length: 23; J: TRBJ1-5; V: TRBV25-1
CDR3: CASSNDPTSADTQYF; D: NA; length: 15; J: TRBJ2-3; V: TRBV5-4
CDR3: CASSIYNEQFF; D: NA; length: 11; J: TRBJ2-1; V: TRBV10-2
CDR3: CASSSEGIQPQHF; D: NA; length: 13; J: TRBJ1-5; V: TRBV7-2
CDR3: CSVVQGGNQPQHF; D: NA; length: 13; J: TRBJ1-5; V: TRBV29-1
CDR3: CASSQEKAGVPGELFF; D: NA; length: 16; J: TRBJ2-2; V: TRBV14
CDR3: CASSFGQGPGELFF; D: TRBD1; length: 14; J: TRBJ2-2; V: TRBV5-1
CDR3: CASTLAGGMGYEQYF; D: NA; length: 15; J: TRBJ2-7; V: TRBV28
CDR3: CASSPLAVDTDTQYF; D: TRBD2; length: 15; J: TRBJ2-3; V: TRBV18
CDR3: CASSLQGSTADTQYF; D: NA; length: 15; J: TRBJ2-3; V: TRBV7-6
CDR3: CASSSREHRSF; D: NA; length: 11; J: TRBJ2-1; V: TRBV12-3/TRBV12-4
CDR3: CASSQEGKQGAISYEQYF; D: TRBD1; length: 18; J: TRBJ2-7; V: TRBV4-3
CDR3: CASSEGITDTQYF; D: NA; length: 13; J: TRBJ2-3; V: TRBV6-1
CDR3: CASRAGIAASGLQETQYF; D: NA; length: 18; J: TRBJ2-5; V: TRBV5-1
CDR3: CASSFPRGFGQPQHF; D: NA; length: 15; J: TRBJ1-5; V: TRBV19
CDR3: CACRPGTQSTGEPFF; D: NA; length: 15; J: TRBJ2-2; V: TRBV14
CDR3: CASRLTLATGELFF; D: NA; length: 14; J: TRBJ2-2; V: TRBV12-3/TRBV12-4
CDR3: CSAHRPNTGELFF; D: NA; length: 13; J: TRBJ2-2; V: TRBV20-1
CDR3: CSAYRGRLYGYTF; D: TRBD1; length: 13; J: TRBJ1-2; V: TRBV29-1
CDR3: CASSRAGTGSNYGYTF; D: TRBD1; length: 16; J: TRBJ1-2; V: TRBV28
CDR3: CATSDPGVPHEQYF; D: NA; length: 14; J: TRBJ2-7; V: TRBV24-1
CDR3: CASSLGGANEKLFF; D: NA; length: 14; J: TRBJ1-4; V: TRBV5-1
CDR3: CASSLRQGNIYEQYF; D: NA; length: 15; J: TRBJ2-7; V: TRBV13
CDR3: CASSRGRANTGELFF; D: NA; length: 15; J: TRBJ2-2; V: TRBV4-3
CDR3: CSASELAGGIREQYF; D: TRBD2; length: 15; J: TRBJ2-5; V: TRBV20-1
CDR3: CASSERQGETQYF; D: NA; length: 13; J: TRBJ2-5; V: TRBV12-3/TRBV12-4
CDR3: CASSGSLGSYNEQFF; D: NA; length: 15; J: TRBJ2-1; V: TRBV7-9
CDR3: CAIGGGLGNEAQPQHF; D: NA; length: 16; J: TRBJ1-5; V: TRBV10-3
CDR3: CAWSTGSYEQYF; D: NA; length: 12; J: TRBJ2-7; V: TRBV30
CDR3: CASSPDNYNEKLFF; D: NA; length: 14; J: TRBJ1-4; V: TRBV7-2
CDR3: CASSFKYDSGETQYFEKLFF; D: NA; length: 20; J: TRBJ1-4; V: TRBV11-2
CDR3: CASSSVTVNEKLFF; D: NA; length: 14; J: TRBJ1-4; V: TRBV6-2/TRBV6-3
CDR3: CATRDSRTDTQYF; D: NA; length: 13; J: TRBJ2-3; V: TRBV5-1
CDR3: CASSFQGASYGYTF; D: TRBD1; length: 14; J: TRBJ1-2; V: TRBV12-3/TRBV12-4